The clone carrying this T cell receptor (beta chain) was seen only a few times. The antigen is not known. This sample is drawn from a study of T-cell reconstitution after alpha-beta-depleted transplantation in children. Findings and caveats of the study: Hyperexpanded clones declined; after one year, newly produced T cells mostly supplied diversity.

As it was prepared, the TCRbeta library received unique molecular identifiers. TCRdb fed the PCR reads into MiXCR, producing one record per CDR3 protein. This sample has about 980,000 distinct CDR3 sequences, with roughly 29% found just once. This TCR was sampled from a boy under three years old who had a stem cell transplant for SCID, so the T cells may come from the graft donor. The sample was PBMCs, mostly from graft donor cells, taken 360 days after TCRalphabeta/CD19-depleted stem cell transplant.

The CDR3 DNA reads TGCGCCAGCAGCCAAGAAGGAGGGGGCAAGTACTTC. Translating it yields CASSQEGGGKYF. The genes are TRBV4-1 and TRBJ2-7, with D possibly matching TRBD1 (7 bases). Per the germline V gene, CDR1 is MGHRA and CDR2 is YSYEKL. V lost 0 bases and J 11 bases, leaving 11 bases between the germline ends. The CDR3 runs 12 residues.